This entry concerns a single TCR beta chain. Antigen unknown. The CDR3 covers 15 residues. Trimming removed 6 bases from V and 0 bases from J, with 15 bases in between. Per germline, CDR1 MGHDK and CDR2 SYGVNS. This specimen belongs to a study of tumor-infiltrating lymphocytes in localized non-small cell lung cancer. Findings and limits, study-wide: Only some patients had TCR sequencing, depending on available tissue. Compared with uninvolved lung, tumors showed higher T cell infiltration by TCRbeta sequencing.

TCRdb keeps only in-frame clones here, not all; method: immunoSEQ multiplex PCR. Altogether over 15,000 clones are present, around two thirds being singletons, with the ten largest covering 6.5%. The gene calls are TRBV25-1 and TRBJ2-7; D is possibly TRBD1 (7 bases). This TCR came from a human donor with non-small cell lung cancer. Material for sequencing was lung tumor tissue. Here the CDR3 DNA reads TGTGCCAGCAGACGAGGGGGCGGGGACTCCTACGAGCAGTACTTC. The encoded protein is CASRRGGGDSYEQYF.